The rows below give T cell receptor beta chains drawn from one sample of a study of blood T cell repertoires in COVID-19. The table came from immunoSEQ multiplex PCR; TCRdb's copy has only in-frame clones and leaves some out. The table includes fewer than 250,000 clones, 70% to 90% detected once. The sequenced material came from peripheral blood. These receptors originate from a woman in her seventies with active or convalescent COVID-19. Each CDR3 is given with its conserved first and last residue. D genes are given only for firm matches. Clone size is shown for a subset of rows, as once, few, many or a class of expanded clone.

j_gene: TRBJ2-1; d_gene: .; abundance: .; v_gene: TRBV2; CDR3nt: TGTGCCAGCAGCCGGAGGGCGAATGAGCAGTTCTTC; CDR3aa: CASSRRANEQFF
j_gene: TRBJ2-7; d_gene: TRBD1; abundance: .; v_gene: TRBV2; CDR3nt: TGTGCCAGCAGTGAATTGGCAGGGGGCTTCAACGAGCAGTACTTC; CDR3aa: CASSELAGGFNEQYF
j_gene: TRBJ1-1; d_gene: TRBD1; abundance: .; v_gene: TRBV19; CDR3nt: TGTGCCAGTAGGCCAGGACAGGTGAACACTGAAGCTTTCTTT; CDR3aa: CASRPGQVNTEAFF
j_gene: TRBJ2-5; d_gene: TRBD2; abundance: once; v_gene: TRBV4-2; CDR3nt: TGTGCCAGCAGGCCTATCGGGACGGGGGGGGCGAGACAAGAGACCCAGTACTTC; CDR3aa: CASRPIGTGGARQETQYF
j_gene: TRBJ2-2; d_gene: .; abundance: .; v_gene: TRBV5-1; CDR3nt: TGCGCCAGCAGCTTGGACAGGGCGAACACCGGGGAGCTGTTTTTT; CDR3aa: CASSLDRANTGELFF
j_gene: TRBJ1-5; d_gene: TRBD1; abundance: few; v_gene: TRBV6-6; CDR3nt: TGTGCCAGCAGTTACCGGGACAGGGGGAGCAATCAGCCCCAGCATTTT; CDR3aa: CASSYRDRGSNQPQHF
j_gene: TRBJ2-7; d_gene: .; abundance: few; v_gene: TRBV2; CDR3nt: TGTGCCAGCAGTCAGGTATACGAGCAGTACTTC; CDR3aa: CASSQVYEQYF
j_gene: TRBJ1-2; d_gene: .; abundance: .; v_gene: TRBV5-6; CDR3nt: TGTGCCAGCACCGTTCCCCCAGGATCCCAGCATGGCTACACCTTC; CDR3aa: CASTVPPGSQHGYTF
j_gene: TRBJ1-5; d_gene: .; abundance: .; v_gene: TRBV18; CDR3nt: TGTGCCAGCTCACCCCAGCGAGCAGGGAATCAGCCCCAGCATTTT; CDR3aa: CASSPQRAGNQPQHF
j_gene: TRBJ1-1; d_gene: .; abundance: .; v_gene: TRBV19; CDR3nt: TGTGCCAGTAGTAAAACAGGGCTGAACACTGAAGCTTTCTTT; CDR3aa: CASSKTGLNTEAFF